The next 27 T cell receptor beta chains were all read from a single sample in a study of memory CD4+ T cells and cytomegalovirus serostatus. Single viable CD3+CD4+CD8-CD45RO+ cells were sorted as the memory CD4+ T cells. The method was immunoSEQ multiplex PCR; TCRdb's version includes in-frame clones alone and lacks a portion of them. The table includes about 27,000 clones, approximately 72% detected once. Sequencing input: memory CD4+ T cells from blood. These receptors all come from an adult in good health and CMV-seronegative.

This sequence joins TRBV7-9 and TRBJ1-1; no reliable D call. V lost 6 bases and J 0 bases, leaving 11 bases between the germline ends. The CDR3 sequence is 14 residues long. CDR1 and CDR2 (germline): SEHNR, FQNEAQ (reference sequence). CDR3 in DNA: TGTGCCAGCAGAGGTAGTCTGCTGAACACTGAAGCTTTCTTT. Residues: CASRGSLLNTEAFF.

This CDR3 reads CASSLGFETGSDTGELFF. The CDR3 DNA follows: TGTGCCAGCAGCTTAGGTTTTGAGACAGGGAGCGACACCGGGGAGCTGTTTTTT. The gene calls are TRBV5-4 and TRBJ2-2; 7 bases are shared with TRBD1. V lost 2 bases and J lost 3; bases outside the gene matches: 13. Germline V gene lookup returns CDR1 SGHNT and CDR2 YYREEE (reference sequence). The CDR3 has 18 residues.

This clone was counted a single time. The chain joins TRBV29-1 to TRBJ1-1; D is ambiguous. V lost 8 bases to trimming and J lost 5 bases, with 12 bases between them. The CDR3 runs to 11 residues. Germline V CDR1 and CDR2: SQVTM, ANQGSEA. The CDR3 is CSLLVATEAFF. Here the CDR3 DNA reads TGCAGCCTGCTCGTAGCAACTGAAGCTTTCTTT.

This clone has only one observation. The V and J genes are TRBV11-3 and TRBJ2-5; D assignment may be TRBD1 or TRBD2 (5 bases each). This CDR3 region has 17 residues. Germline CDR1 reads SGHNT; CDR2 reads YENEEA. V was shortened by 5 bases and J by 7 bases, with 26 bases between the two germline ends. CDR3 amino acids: CASSPRGSRVLTGTQYF. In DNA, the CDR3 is TGTGCCAGCAGCCCGAGGGGCTCCAGGGTACTAACAGGGACCCAGTACTTC.

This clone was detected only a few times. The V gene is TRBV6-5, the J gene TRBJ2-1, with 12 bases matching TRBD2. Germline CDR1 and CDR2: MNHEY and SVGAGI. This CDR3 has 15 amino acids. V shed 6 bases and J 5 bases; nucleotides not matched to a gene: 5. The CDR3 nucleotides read TGTGCCAGCAGCCGACTAGCGGGGGAAGACAATGAGCAGTTCTTC. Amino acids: CASSRLAGEDNEQFF.

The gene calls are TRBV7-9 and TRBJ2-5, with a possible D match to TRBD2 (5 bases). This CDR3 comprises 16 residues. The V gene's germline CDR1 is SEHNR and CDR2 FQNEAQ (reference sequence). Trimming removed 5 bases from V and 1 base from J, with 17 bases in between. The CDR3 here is CASSLLTGGPQETQYF. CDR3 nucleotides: TGTGCCAGCAGCCTCCTAACGGGCGGGCCCCAAGAGACCCAGTACTTC.

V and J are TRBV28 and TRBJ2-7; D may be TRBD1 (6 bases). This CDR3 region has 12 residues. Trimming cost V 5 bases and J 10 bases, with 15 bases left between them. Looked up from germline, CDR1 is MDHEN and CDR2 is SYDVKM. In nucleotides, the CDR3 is TGTGCCAGCAGTGGCAGGGGCTTTCAACAGTACTTC. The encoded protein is CASSGRGFQQYF. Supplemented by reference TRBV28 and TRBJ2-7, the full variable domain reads DVKVTQSSRYLVKRTGEKVFLECVQDMDHENMFWYRQDPGLGLRLIYFSYDVKMKEKGDIPEGYSVSREKKERFSLILESASTNQTSMYLCASSGRGFQQYFGPGTRLTVT.

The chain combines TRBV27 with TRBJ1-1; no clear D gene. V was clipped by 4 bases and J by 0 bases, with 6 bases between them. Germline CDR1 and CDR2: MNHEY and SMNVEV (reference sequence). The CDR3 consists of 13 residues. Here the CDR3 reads CASSSNMNTEAFF. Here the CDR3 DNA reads TGTGCCAGCAGTTCAAATATGAACACTGAAGCTTTCTTT.

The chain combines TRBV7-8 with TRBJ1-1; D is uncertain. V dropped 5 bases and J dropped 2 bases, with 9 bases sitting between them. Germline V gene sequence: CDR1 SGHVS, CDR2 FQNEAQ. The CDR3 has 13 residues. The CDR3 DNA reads TGTGCCAGCAGCGTAACAGTCAACACTGAAGCTTTCTTT. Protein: CASSVTVNTEAFF.

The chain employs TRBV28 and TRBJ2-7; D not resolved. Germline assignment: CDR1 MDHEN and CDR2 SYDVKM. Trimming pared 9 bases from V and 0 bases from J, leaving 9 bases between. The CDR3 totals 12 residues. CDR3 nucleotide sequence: TGTGCCAGAGCCTCAAACTCCTACGAGCAGTACTTC. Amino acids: CARASNSYEQYF. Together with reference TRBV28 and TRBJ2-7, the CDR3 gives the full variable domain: DVKVTQSSRYLVKRTGEKVFLECVQDMDHENMFWYRQDPGLGLRLIYFSYDVKMKEKGDIPEGYSVSREKKERFSLILESASTNQTSMYLCARASNSYEQYFGPGTRLTVT.

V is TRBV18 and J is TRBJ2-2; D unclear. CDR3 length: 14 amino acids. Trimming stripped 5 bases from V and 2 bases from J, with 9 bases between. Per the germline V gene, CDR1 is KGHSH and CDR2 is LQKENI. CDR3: CASSSTTNTGELFF. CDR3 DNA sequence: TGTGCCAGCTCATCCACAACTAACACCGGGGAGCTGTTTTTT.

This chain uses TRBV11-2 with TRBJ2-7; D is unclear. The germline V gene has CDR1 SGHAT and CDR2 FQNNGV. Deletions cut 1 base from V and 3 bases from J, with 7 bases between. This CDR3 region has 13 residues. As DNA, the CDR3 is TGTGCCAGCAGCTTAGGAGAGCGCTACGAGCAGTACTTC. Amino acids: CASSLGERYEQYF.

The CDR3 spells CASSDRVSSGTDTQYF. In DNA, the CDR3 is TGTGCCAGCAGCGACAGGGTTTCGAGCGGCACAGATACGCAGTATTTT. The chain links TRBV11-3 to TRBJ2-3; TRBD1 aligns across 7 bases. Trimming took 5 bases from V and 1 from J; bases not matched to a gene: 9. CDR3 length equals 16 residues. CDR1 and CDR2 from the germline V gene are SGHNT and YENEEA.

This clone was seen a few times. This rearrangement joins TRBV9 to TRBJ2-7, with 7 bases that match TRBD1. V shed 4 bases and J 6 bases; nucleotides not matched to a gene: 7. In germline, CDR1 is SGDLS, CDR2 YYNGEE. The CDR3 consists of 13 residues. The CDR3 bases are TGTGCCAGCAGCTTAAGATACAGGGGCGAGCAGTACTTC. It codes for CASSLRYRGEQYF.

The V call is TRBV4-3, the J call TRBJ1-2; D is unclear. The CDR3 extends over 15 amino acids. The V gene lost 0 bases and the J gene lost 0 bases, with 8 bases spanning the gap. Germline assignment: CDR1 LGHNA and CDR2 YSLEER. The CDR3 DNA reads TGCGCCAGCAGCCAAGATCCGGCAGCTAACTATGGCTACACCTTC. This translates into CASSQDPAANYGYTF.

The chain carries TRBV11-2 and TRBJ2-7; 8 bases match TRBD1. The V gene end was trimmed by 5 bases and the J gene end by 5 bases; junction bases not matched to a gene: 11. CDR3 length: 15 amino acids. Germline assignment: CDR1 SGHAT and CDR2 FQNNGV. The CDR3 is CASSPRTGSGNEQYF. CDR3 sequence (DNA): TGTGCCAGCAGCCCAAGGACAGGGTCTGGGAACGAGCAGTACTTC.

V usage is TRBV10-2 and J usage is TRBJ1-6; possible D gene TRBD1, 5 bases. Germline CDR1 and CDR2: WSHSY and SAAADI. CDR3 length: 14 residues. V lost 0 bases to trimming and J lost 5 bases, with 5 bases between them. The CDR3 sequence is CASSESGDNSPLHF. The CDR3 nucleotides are TGCGCCAGCAGTGAGTCAGGGGATAATTCACCCCTCCACTTT.

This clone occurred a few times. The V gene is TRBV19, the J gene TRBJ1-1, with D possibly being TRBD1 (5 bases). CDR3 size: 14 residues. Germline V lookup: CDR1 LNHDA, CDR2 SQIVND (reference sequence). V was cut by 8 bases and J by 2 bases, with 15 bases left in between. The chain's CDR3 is CASFTPGLNTEAFF. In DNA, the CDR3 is TGTGCCAGTTTTACTCCGGGACTTAACACTGAAGCTTTCTTT. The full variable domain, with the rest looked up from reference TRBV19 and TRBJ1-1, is DGGITQSPKYLFRKEGQNVTLSCEQNLNHDAMYWYRQDPGQGLRLIYYSQIVNDFQKGDIAEGYSVSREKKESFPLTVTSAQKNPTAFYLCASFTPGLNTEAFFGQGTRLTVV.

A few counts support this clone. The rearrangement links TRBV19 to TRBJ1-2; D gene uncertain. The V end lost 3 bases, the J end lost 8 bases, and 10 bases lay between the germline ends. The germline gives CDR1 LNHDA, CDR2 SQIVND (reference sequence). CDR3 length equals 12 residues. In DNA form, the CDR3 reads TGTGCCAGTAGTATTGGTCAGCTCGGCTACACCTTC. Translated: CASSIGQLGYTF.

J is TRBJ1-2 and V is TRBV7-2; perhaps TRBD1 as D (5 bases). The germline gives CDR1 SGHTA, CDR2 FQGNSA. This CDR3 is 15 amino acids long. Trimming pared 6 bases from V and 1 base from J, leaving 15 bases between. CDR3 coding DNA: TGTGCCAGCAGACCCGGGACGGCGGTTAACTATGGCTACACCTTC. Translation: CASRPGTAVNYGYTF. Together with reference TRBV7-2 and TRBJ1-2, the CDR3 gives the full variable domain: GAGVSQSPSNKVTEKGKDVELRCDPISGHTALYWYRQSLGQGLEFLIYFQGNSAPDKSGLPSDRFSAERTGGSVSTLTIQRTQQEDSAVYLCASRPGTAVNYGYTFGSGTRLTVV.

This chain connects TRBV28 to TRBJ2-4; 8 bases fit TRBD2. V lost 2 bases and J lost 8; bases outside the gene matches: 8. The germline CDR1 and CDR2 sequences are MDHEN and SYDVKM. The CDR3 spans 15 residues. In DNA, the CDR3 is TGTGCCAGCAGTTTAGACGGGGGGGCATCGGACATTCAGTACTTC. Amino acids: CASSLDGGASDIQYF.

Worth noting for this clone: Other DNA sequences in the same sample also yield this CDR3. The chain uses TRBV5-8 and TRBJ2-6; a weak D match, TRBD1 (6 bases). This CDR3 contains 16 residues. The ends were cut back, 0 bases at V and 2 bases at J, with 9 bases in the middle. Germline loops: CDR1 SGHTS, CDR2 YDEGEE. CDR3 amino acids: CASSLETGTGANVLTF. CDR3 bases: TGTGCCAGCAGCTTGGAAACAGGGACTGGGGCCAACGTCCTGACTTTC.

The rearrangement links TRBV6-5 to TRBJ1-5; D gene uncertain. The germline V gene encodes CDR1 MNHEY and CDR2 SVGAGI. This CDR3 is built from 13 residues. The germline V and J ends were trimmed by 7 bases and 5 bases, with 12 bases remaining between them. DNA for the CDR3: TGTGCCAGCATGGTGGGCCGAGATCAGCCCCAGCATTTT. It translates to CASMVGRDQPQHF.

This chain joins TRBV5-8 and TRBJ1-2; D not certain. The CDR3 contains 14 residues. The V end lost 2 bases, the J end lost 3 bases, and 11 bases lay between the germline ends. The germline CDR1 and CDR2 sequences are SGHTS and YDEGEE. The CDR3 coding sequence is TGTGCCAGCAGCTTCGGACTGAGGGACTATGGCTACACCTTC. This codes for CASSFGLRDYGYTF.

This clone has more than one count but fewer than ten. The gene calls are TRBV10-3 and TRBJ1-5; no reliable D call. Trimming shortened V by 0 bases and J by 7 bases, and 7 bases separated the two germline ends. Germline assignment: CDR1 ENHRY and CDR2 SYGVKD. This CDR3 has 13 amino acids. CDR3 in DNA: TGTGCCATCAGTGAGTCAAGACAACAGCCCCAGCATTTT. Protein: CAISESRQQPQHF.

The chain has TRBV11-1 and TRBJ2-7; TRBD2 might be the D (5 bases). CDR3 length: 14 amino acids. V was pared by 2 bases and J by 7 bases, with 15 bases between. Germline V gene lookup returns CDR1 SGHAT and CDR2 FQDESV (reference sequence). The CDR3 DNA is TGTGCCAGCAGCTTACAACGGGGAGCGGAAGAGCAGTACTTC. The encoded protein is CASSLQRGAEEQYF.

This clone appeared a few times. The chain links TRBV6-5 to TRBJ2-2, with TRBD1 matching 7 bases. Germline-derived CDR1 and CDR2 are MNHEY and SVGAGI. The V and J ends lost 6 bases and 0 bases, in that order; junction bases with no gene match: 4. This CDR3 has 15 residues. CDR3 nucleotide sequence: TGTGCCAGCAGGGCCGGGACAGCGAACACCGGGGAGCTGTTTTTT. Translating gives CASRAGTANTGELFF.